The T cell receptor (beta chain) described here comes from a study of T cells after yellow fever vaccination. TCRdb re-analysed the 5' RACE reads in MiXCR, keeping a single row per CDR3 protein. The sample records around 500,000 distinct CDR3 sequences, roughly a fifth being singletons. Germline V gene data show CDR1 as SGHTA and CDR2 as FQGNSA. The CDR3 contains 14 residues. Trimming removed 5 bases from V and 9 bases from J; junction bases left unmatched: 6. This chain joins TRBV7-2 and TRBJ2-7, with 14 bases fitting TRBD2. The sample consisted of PBMCs, taken about 21 days after the first yellow fever vaccination. The sequence derives from a man aged 18 to 29 who received the YFV17D yellow fever vaccine. DNA of the CDR3: TGTGCCAGCAGCCCGACTAGCGGGGGGGCCACGCAGTACTTC. Translation gives CASSPTSGGATQYF.